A single sample gave rise to the 5 T cell receptor beta chains below, sequenced in a study of PD-1 blockade in classical Hodgkin lymphoma. Generated by immunoSEQ multiplex PCR, the TCRdb table keeps only in-frame clones and is missing some. The table includes tens of thousands of clones, 88% detected once. Every patient was affected by relapse after autologous stem cell transplantation, while exposure to brentuximab vedotin was not uniform. Sample: peripheral blood mononuclear cells (PBMCs), taken at baseline. These receptor sequences come from a human donor with classical Hodgkin lymphoma.

This clone has just one count. V and J are TRBV27 and TRBJ1-6; D ambiguous. V was cut by 4 bases and J by 7 bases, with 11 bases left in between. This CDR3 spans 14 amino acids. CDR1 is MNHEY and CDR2 is SMNVEV in the germline V gene (reference sequence). The CDR3 here is CASSSRAWNSPLHF. The CDR3 DNA follows: TGTGCCAGCAGTTCTAGGGCATGGAATTCACCCCTCCACTTT.

This clone appeared once. The genes are TRBV5-5 and TRBJ1-2, with D tentatively TRBD1 (5 bases). The CDR3 has 14 residues. Per germline, CDR1 SGHKS and CDR2 YYEKEE (reference sequence). Trimming shortened V by 3 bases and J by 6 bases, and 15 bases separated the two germline ends. The CDR3 nucleotides are TGTGCCAGCAGCTACGGGACCGAGGCCCATGGCTACACCTTC. It translates to CASSYGTEAHGYTF.

The chain is built from TRBV28 and TRBJ1-5; possible D gene TRBD1, 5 bases. V was clipped by 3 bases and J by 7 bases, with 7 bases between them. Germline V CDR1 and CDR2: MDHEN, SYDVKM. The length of the CDR3 is 12 residues. CDR3 in DNA: TGTGCCAGCAGTTTTGGGGGGCAGCCCCAGCATTTT. Protein sequence: CASSFGGQPQHF.

This clone occurred a few times. The J gene is TRBJ1-1, the V gene TRBV27; no clear D. The germline V and J ends were trimmed by 5 bases and 1 base, with 23 bases remaining between them. Germline CDR1 MNHEY, CDR2 SMNVEV (reference sequence). The CDR3 runs 18 residues. CDR3 residues: CASSPNLDRYRTNTEAFF. The CDR3 DNA follows: TGTGCCAGCAGTCCCAACTTGGACCGGTACCGGACGAACACTGAAGCTTTCTTT.

CDR3 nucleotide sequence: TGTGCCAGCTCACCACTTCGGGACCAGTATGGCTACACCTTC. Protein sequence: CASSPLRDQYGYTF. This chain links TRBV18 with TRBJ1-2; a weak D match, TRBD1 (5 bases). This CDR3 is built from 14 residues. The germline V gene encodes CDR1 KGHSH and CDR2 LQKENI. V lost 1 base to trimming and J lost 5 bases, with 11 bases between them.